This TCR beta chain derives from a study of blood T cell repertoires in COVID-19. Background on the study: Some COVID-19 samples were acute and others convalescent; all came from the United States, Italy and Spain. T cells, B-cell-depleted T cells, or PBMCs provided the cDNA or gDNA that served as material.

V was cut by 4 bases and J by 1 base, with 11 bases left in between. The CDR3 contains 15 residues. Germline values: CDR1 SGDLS, CDR2 YYNGEE. Original methodology: Amplification from reference gene primers served as the basis for estimated nucleated cell counts. Some clones are missing from TCRdb's copy, which holds only in-frame ones; the method was immunoSEQ multiplex PCR. The DNA gave D and trimming, while V, J and clone size come from that table. This table has some 280,000 clones, over 75% appearing once. The chain carries TRBV9 and TRBJ1-4, with D perhaps matching TRBD1 (6 bases). Specimen: peripheral blood. This TCR came from a woman aged 55-69 years with acute or convalescent COVID-19. The CDR3 DNA sequence: TGTGCCAGCAGCACTACAGGGCTAACTAATGAAAAACTGTTTTTT. Its protein is CASSTTGLTNEKLFF.